The 5 T cell receptor beta chains presented below share a single source sample, sequenced in a study of blood T cell repertoires in COVID-19 (dated by TCRdb to 2018 to 2021). Library prep was done by the immunoSEQ multiplex PCR assay. TCRdb limited this immuneACCESS table to in-frame rearrangements with V and J called. A share of clones is missing; checked studies link under half to unresolved V genes, and the rest is unexplained. The sample profile shows roughly 200,000 clones; 70% to 85% of them were found once. Over 6% of the sample is held by the ten biggest clonotypes. The material sequenced was peripheral blood. The receptors here all came from a woman aged 80 or over with COVID-19, enrolled during active disease.

The chain combines TRBV19 with TRBJ2-7; D may be TRBD1 (5 bases). Trimming stripped 4 bases from V and 5 bases from J, with 12 bases between. This CDR3 is built from 13 residues. CDR1 is LNHDA and CDR2 is SQIVND in the germline V gene (reference sequence). CDR3 nucleotide sequence: TGTGCCAGTAGTAAGGGGCTTATCGACGAGCAGTACTTC. As protein: CASSKGLIDEQYF.

The chain couples TRBV28 to TRBJ1-2; possibly TRBD1 for D (5 bases). This CDR3 has 13 residues. The germline CDR1 and CDR2 sequences are MDHEN and SYDVKM. V shed 7 bases and J shed 8 bases, with 17 bases lying between them. This CDR3 is CASTTPGGRGYTF. CDR3 nucleotides: TGTGCCAGCACCACCCCTGGGGGGAGAGGCTACACCTTC.

The V and J genes are TRBV27 and TRBJ2-2; TRBD1 matches 8 bases. This CDR3 comprises 14 residues. Looked up from germline, CDR1 is MNHEY and CDR2 is SMNVEV (reference sequence). V lost 2 bases and J lost 6; bases outside the gene matches: 2. Written as DNA, the CDR3 is TGTGCCAGCAGTTTAGACAGGGGAGCCGGGGAGCTGTTTTTT. This translates into CASSLDRGAGELFF.

The V gene is TRBV5-1, the J gene TRBJ1-2; D remains ambiguous. Germline CDR1 is SGHRS and CDR2 is YFSETQ. The CDR3 consists of 13 residues. The V end lost 4 bases, the J end lost 8 bases, and 15 bases lay between the germline ends. The CDR3, as DNA: TGCGCCAGCAGCCCCGCCTGGGAGGAAGGCTACACCTTC. Its protein is CASSPAWEEGYTF.

The V gene is TRBV6-5, the J gene TRBJ1-1; D perhaps matches TRBD1 (5 bases). V gave up 6 bases and J gave up 3 bases, with 11 bases separating them. Germline V CDR1 and CDR2: MNHEY, SVGAGI. The CDR3 runs 13 residues. CDR3 sequence reads: CASRPQGYTEAFF. CDR3 sequence (DNA): TGTGCCAGCAGGCCCCAGGGTTACACTGAAGCTTTCTTT.